Listed below are T cell receptor beta chains from one sample, sequenced in a study of T cell responses to AZD1222 COVID-19 vaccine. Clones were sequenced by immunoSEQ multiplex PCR, and TCRdb holds only the in-frame ones, with some missing. The data hold 100,000 or so clones, with more than 85% observed a single time. The sample consisted of peripheral blood, taken on day 0 of AZD1222 vaccination. These receptors all stem from an adult in good health. CDR3s include the opening cysteine and the closing phenylalanine or tryptophan. A D gene is named only where the DNA matches it firmly. Clone size is stated in some rows and not others, as once, few, many or a class when expanded.

clone size: -; J gene: TRBJ2-3; V gene: TRBV7-9; D gene: -; CDR3 DNA: TGTGCCAGCCTCTTTGGGCGGGGCAGCACAGATACGCAGTATTTT; CDR3 protein: CASLFGRGSTDTQYF
clone size: -; J gene: TRBJ1-1; V gene: TRBV6-2/TRBV6-3; D gene: -; CDR3 DNA: TGTGCCAGCAGTTACGGTGGGGCCCTCACTGAAGCTTTCTTT; CDR3 protein: CASSYGGALTEAFF
clone size: -; J gene: TRBJ2-6; V gene: TRBV12-5; D gene: -; CDR3 DNA: TGTGCTAGTGGTCCCCCGGTCCCTGGGGCCAACGTCCTGACTTTC; CDR3 protein: CASGPPVPGANVLTF
clone size: -; J gene: TRBJ1-6; V gene: TRBV5-1; D gene: -; CDR3 DNA: TGCGCCAGCAGCTTGGATGTTAATTCACCCCTCCACTTT; CDR3 protein: CASSLDVNSPLHF
clone size: -; J gene: TRBJ1-2; V gene: TRBV6-2/TRBV6-3; D gene: -; CDR3 DNA: TGTGCCAGCAGTGAGTACCCGGGACACGTGCCCGAGGAAGGTGGCTACACCTTC; CDR3 protein: CASSEYPGHVPEEGGYTF
clone size: -; J gene: TRBJ1-2; V gene: TRBV18; D gene: -; CDR3 DNA: TGTGCCAGCTCACCACAGGGGTATGGCTACACCTTC; CDR3 protein: CASSPQGYGYTF
clone size: -; J gene: TRBJ2-7; V gene: TRBV9; D gene: -; CDR3 DNA: TGTGCCAGCAGCGTAGGCAGGGGAAAGGCCTACGAGCAGTACTTC; CDR3 protein: CASSVGRGKAYEQYF
clone size: once; J gene: TRBJ1-3; V gene: TRBV29-1; D gene: -; CDR3 DNA: TGCAGCGTCGAAACAGGGATCTTAGGTGGAAACACCATATATTTT; CDR3 protein: CSVETGILGGNTIYF
clone size: -; J gene: TRBJ1-2; V gene: TRBV5-6; D gene: TRBD1; CDR3 DNA: TGTGCCAGCAGCTTGGTCGGGGACAGGACACTTAACTATGGCTACACCTTC; CDR3 protein: CASSLVGDRTLNYGYTF
clone size: -; J gene: TRBJ1-1; V gene: TRBV7-2; D gene: TRBD1; CDR3 DNA: TGTGCCAGCAGCAAATGGGACAGAAGTGAAGCTTTCTTT; CDR3 protein: CASSKWDRSEAFF
clone size: -; J gene: TRBJ2-3; V gene: TRBV11-3; D gene: TRBD2; CDR3 DNA: TGTGCCAGCAGCGCTTCTAGCGGGGGGGGGACAGATACGCAGTATTTT; CDR3 protein: CASSASSGGGTDTQYF
clone size: -; J gene: TRBJ1-2; V gene: TRBV7-9; D gene: -; CDR3 DNA: TGTGCCAGCAGCTTAGAGAGGGGTAACTATGGCTACACCTTC; CDR3 protein: CASSLERGNYGYTF
clone size: -; J gene: TRBJ1-5; V gene: TRBV19; D gene: -; CDR3 DNA: TGTGCCAGTAATAAAGGGATGAGGGGCAATCAGCCCCAGCATTTT; CDR3 protein: CASNKGMRGNQPQHF
clone size: once; J gene: TRBJ2-6; V gene: TRBV7-2; D gene: -; CDR3 DNA: TGTGCCAGCGGCCAGGGTGGGTTCTCTGGGGCCAACGTCCTGACTTTC; CDR3 protein: CASGQGGFSGANVLTF
clone size: -; J gene: TRBJ1-3; V gene: TRBV3-1/TRBV3-2; D gene: -; CDR3 DNA: TGTGCCAGCAGCCTAGCACAGGGAAACACCATATATTTT; CDR3 protein: CASSLAQGNTIYF
clone size: -; J gene: TRBJ1-3; V gene: TRBV7-2; D gene: TRBD1; CDR3 DNA: TGTGCCAGCAGCGCGGGACAGGGTAACACCATATATTTT; CDR3 protein: CASSAGQGNTIYF
clone size: -; J gene: TRBJ2-1; V gene: TRBV7-2; D gene: -; CDR3 DNA: TGTGCCAGCAGCTTAGCAGGGCCCTCCTCCTACAATGAGCAGTTCTTC; CDR3 protein: CASSLAGPSSYNEQFF
clone size: -; J gene: TRBJ1-1; V gene: TRBV19; D gene: -; CDR3 DNA: TGTGCCAGTAACCAGGCAGGGGCCAGGGGGAACACTGAAGCTTTCTTT; CDR3 protein: CASNQAGARGNTEAFF
clone size: -; J gene: TRBJ2-1; V gene: TRBV27; D gene: TRBD2; CDR3 DNA: TGTGCCAGCAGTCTTAGCGGGAGGAGGTACAATGAGCAGTTCTTC; CDR3 protein: CASSLSGRRYNEQFF
clone size: -; J gene: TRBJ1-5; V gene: TRBV7-8; D gene: -; CDR3 DNA: TGTGCCAGCAGCTTCGAGAGTCAGCCCCAGCATTTT; CDR3 protein: CASSFESQPQHF
clone size: few; J gene: TRBJ2-7; V gene: TRBV28; D gene: TRBD2; CDR3 DNA: TGTGCCAGCAGTTTGGCGGGAGGGGACCACGAGCAGTACTTC; CDR3 protein: CASSLAGGDHEQYF
clone size: -; J gene: TRBJ1-4; V gene: TRBV11-2; D gene: TRBD1; CDR3 DNA: TGTGCCAGCAGCCTTGGACAGGGGAATGAAAAACTGTTTTTT; CDR3 protein: CASSLGQGNEKLFF
clone size: -; J gene: TRBJ1-4; V gene: TRBV6-5; D gene: TRBD1; CDR3 DNA: TGTGCCAGCAGAGGGACAGGGAAGAATGAAAAACTGTTTTTT; CDR3 protein: CASRGTGKNEKLFF
clone size: few; J gene: TRBJ2-1; V gene: TRBV28; D gene: TRBD2; CDR3 DNA: TGTGCCAGCAGTCCCCCCTCCACGGGACTAGCGGGGTGGAAGTTCTTC; CDR3 protein: CASSPPSTGLAGWKFF
clone size: -; J gene: TRBJ2-5; V gene: TRBV6-4; D gene: TRBD2; CDR3 DNA: TGTGCCAGCAGTGCCCGTAGCGGGATGGGAGAGACCCAGTACTTC; CDR3 protein: CASSARSGMGETQYF
clone size: -; J gene: TRBJ2-1; V gene: TRBV11-2; D gene: TRBD2; CDR3 DNA: TGTGCCAGCAGCTTATGGCTAGCGGACTACAATGAGCAGTTCTTC; CDR3 protein: CASSLWLADYNEQFF
clone size: -; J gene: TRBJ1-2; V gene: TRBV24-1; D gene: TRBD1; CDR3 DNA: TGTGCCACCAGCTTTACCGGGACAGACTATGGCTACACCTTC; CDR3 protein: CATSFTGTDYGYTF
clone size: -; J gene: TRBJ2-4; V gene: TRBV6-2/TRBV6-3; D gene: -; CDR3 DNA: TGTGCCAGCAGTCACTCCCGTTTTCCCATGCCTAACATTCAGTACTTC; CDR3 protein: CASSHSRFPMPNIQYF
clone size: -; J gene: TRBJ2-2; V gene: TRBV4-2; D gene: TRBD2; CDR3 DNA: TGTGCCAGCAGCCAAGCTGGGGGAGGGACTAGCGGGAACACCGGGGAGCTGTTTTTT; CDR3 protein: CASSQAGGGTSGNTGELFF
clone size: once; J gene: TRBJ2-6; V gene: TRBV7-2; D gene: -; CDR3 DNA: TGTGCGTCCGGCGTGAGGGGCGCCCCTGGGGCCAACGTCCTGACTTTC; CDR3 protein: CASGVRGAPGANVLTF
clone size: -; J gene: TRBJ2-1; V gene: TRBV28; D gene: -; CDR3 DNA: TGTGCCAGCAGTCTACGTCGGCACTTTCATGAGCAGTTCTTC; CDR3 protein: CASSLRRHFHEQFF
clone size: -; J gene: TRBJ2-5; V gene: TRBV24-1; D gene: TRBD2; CDR3 DNA: TGTGCCACCAGTGATCCGGCAGGGACTAGCGGGAGGGGAAGAGAGACCCAGTACTTC; CDR3 protein: CATSDPAGTSGRGRETQYF
clone size: -; J gene: TRBJ1-2; V gene: TRBV3-1/TRBV3-2; D gene: -; CDR3 DNA: TGTGCCAGCAGCCAAGAAATGAACTATGGCTACACCTTC; CDR3 protein: CASSQEMNYGYTF
clone size: -; J gene: TRBJ1-1; V gene: TRBV11-3; D gene: -; CDR3 DNA: TGTGCCAGCAGCTTAGACTCAGGGAACACTGAAGCTTTCTTT; CDR3 protein: CASSLDSGNTEAFF
clone size: -; J gene: TRBJ1-1; V gene: TRBV10-3; D gene: -; CDR3 DNA: TGTGCCATCAGTGAGTCGGCAGGGACAAACACTGAAGCTTTCTTT; CDR3 protein: CAISESAGTNTEAFF
clone size: -; J gene: TRBJ2-7; V gene: TRBV2; D gene: -; CDR3 DNA: TGTGCCAGCAGGGATGGGGGTTACGAGCAGTACTTC; CDR3 protein: CASRDGGYEQYF
clone size: -; J gene: TRBJ1-5; V gene: TRBV9; D gene: -; CDR3 DNA: TGTGCCAGCAGCGTAACAGCTACGAGCGATCAGCCCCAGCATTTT; CDR3 protein: CASSVTATSDQPQHF
clone size: -; J gene: TRBJ2-3; V gene: TRBV7-6; D gene: -; CDR3 DNA: TGTGCCAGCAGCTTAGAAGTGAGAGATACGCAGTATTTT; CDR3 protein: CASSLEVRDTQYF
clone size: -; J gene: TRBJ2-2; V gene: TRBV5-1; D gene: TRBD1; CDR3 DNA: TGCGCCAGCAGCCTAGGGACAGGACGGACCGGGGAGCTGTTTTTT; CDR3 protein: CASSLGTGRTGELFF
clone size: -; J gene: TRBJ1-1; V gene: TRBV2; D gene: -; CDR3 DNA: TGTGCCAGCAGTGAATGGGCCACCAACACTGAAGCTTTCTTT; CDR3 protein: CASSEWATNTEAFF
clone size: -; J gene: TRBJ1-1; V gene: TRBV28; D gene: -; CDR3 DNA: TGTGCCAGCAGTCCGAGACTTAGCACTGAAGCTTTCTTT; CDR3 protein: CASSPRLSTEAFF
clone size: -; J gene: TRBJ2-7; V gene: TRBV6-6; D gene: -; CDR3 DNA: TGTGCCAGCAGTCCCCGACATGGTCACTCCTACGAGCAGTACTTC; CDR3 protein: CASSPRHGHSYEQYF
clone size: -; J gene: TRBJ2-3; V gene: TRBV3-1/TRBV3-2; D gene: TRBD2; CDR3 DNA: TGTGCCAGCAGCCAAGATCCAGGAGTAGCGGGGATCACAGATACGCAGTATTTT; CDR3 protein: CASSQDPGVAGITDTQYF
clone size: -; J gene: TRBJ2-3; V gene: TRBV27; D gene: -; CDR3 DNA: TGTGCCAGCAGTTGGATCGTTAGCACAGATACGCAGTATTTT; CDR3 protein: CASSWIVSTDTQYF
clone size: -; J gene: TRBJ1-6; V gene: TRBV6-1; D gene: TRBD1; CDR3 DNA: TGTGCCAGCAGTGACCGGGACAGGGATAATTCACCCCTCCACTTT; CDR3 protein: CASSDRDRDNSPLHF
clone size: -; J gene: TRBJ2-1; V gene: TRBV3-1/TRBV3-2; D gene: TRBD2; CDR3 DNA: TGTGCCAGCAGCCAAGGGACTAGCGCGGGAAGATACAATGAGCAGTTCTTC; CDR3 protein: CASSQGTSAGRYNEQFF
clone size: -; J gene: TRBJ2-7; V gene: TRBV18; D gene: -; CDR3 DNA: TGTGCCAGCTCACCGCGGCCGACAGGTCCGGCCCACTACGAGCAGTACTTC; CDR3 protein: CASSPRPTGPAHYEQYF
clone size: -; J gene: TRBJ2-3; V gene: TRBV24-1; D gene: -; CDR3 DNA: TGTGCCACCAGTGCGGGGGCCACAGATACGCAGTATTTT; CDR3 protein: CATSAGATDTQYF
clone size: -; J gene: TRBJ1-1; V gene: TRBV19; D gene: -; CDR3 DNA: TGTGCCAGTACCCCCGGCAGGAACACTGAAGCTTTCTTT; CDR3 protein: CASTPGRNTEAFF
clone size: once; J gene: TRBJ2-1; V gene: TRBV29-1; D gene: -; CDR3 DNA: TGCAGCGCTGGCGAGGGGTACAATGAGCAGTTCTTC; CDR3 protein: CSAGEGYNEQFF
clone size: -; J gene: TRBJ1-4; V gene: TRBV5-6; D gene: -; CDR3 DNA: TGTGCCAGCAGCCGGGCGGGGGCAGGTAATGAAAAACTGTTTTTT; CDR3 protein: CASSRAGAGNEKLFF
clone size: -; J gene: TRBJ2-2; V gene: TRBV7-2; D gene: TRBD2; CDR3 DNA: TGTGCCAGCAGCCGGTGGGGGGGAGTAGCCACCGGGGAGCTGTTTTTT; CDR3 protein: CASSRWGGVATGELFF
clone size: -; J gene: TRBJ1-1; V gene: TRBV11-3; D gene: -; CDR3 DNA: TGTGCCAGCAGCTTAGAGCCCGAGGCTAACACTGAAGCTTTCTTT; CDR3 protein: CASSLEPEANTEAFF
clone size: -; J gene: TRBJ1-4; V gene: TRBV7-2; D gene: -; CDR3 DNA: TGTGCCAGCAGCTTTTCTCCCGGGGCCTCCGCTAGACTGTTTTTT; CDR3 protein: CASSFSPGASARLFF
clone size: -; J gene: TRBJ1-6; V gene: TRBV7-8; D gene: TRBD1; CDR3 DNA: TGTGCCAGCAGCCGGGACAGGGGAAATTCACCCCTCCACTTT; CDR3 protein: CASSRDRGNSPLHF
clone size: -; J gene: TRBJ2-3; V gene: TRBV11-3; D gene: -; CDR3 DNA: TGTGCCAGCAGCTTAGACGGGTCTAGCCTTTTCACGCAGTATTTT; CDR3 protein: CASSLDGSSLFTQYF
clone size: -; J gene: TRBJ1-2; V gene: TRBV7-2; D gene: -; CDR3 DNA: TGTGCCAGCAGCTTAGGCGGTGGAGCAGTCTATGGCTACACCTTC; CDR3 protein: CASSLGGGAVYGYTF
clone size: -; J gene: TRBJ2-7; V gene: TRBV4-2; D gene: -; CDR3 DNA: TGTGCCAGCAGCCAAGATCGGGCGGCGAGCTCCTACGAGCAGTACTTC; CDR3 protein: CASSQDRAASSYEQYF
clone size: -; J gene: TRBJ1-1; V gene: TRBV3-1/TRBV3-2; D gene: -; CDR3 DNA: TGTGCCAGCAGCCATAAGAAGGACACTGAAGCTTTCTTT; CDR3 protein: CASSHKKDTEAFF